A single sample gave rise to the 25 T cell receptor beta chains below, sequenced in a study of T cells in Graves' hyperthyroidism and ophthalmopathy. Amplification of TCR beta CDR3 regions was performed using RNA transcripts as template. The HTBI primer set was used in a first-round RT-PCR of the TCR CDR3. Via MiXCR, TCRdb re-called the multiplex PCR reads, giving one row per CDR3 protein. Here the sample spans roughly 290,000 distinct CDR3 sequences, approximately 13% being singletons. Sequencing was done on a sample of blood. The origin of the receptors is a woman aged 40-49 years with Graves' hyperthyroidism.

In its sample, this clonotype was seen a few times. The J gene is TRBJ2-5, the V gene TRBV11-1, with a tentative D call TRBD2 (5 bases). Germline CDR1 and CDR2: SGHAT and FQDESV (reference sequence). V was clipped by 5 bases and J by 4 bases, with 17 bases between them. The CDR3 extends over 15 amino acids. The CDR3 reads CASSPRYGEIETQYF. The CDR3, as DNA: TGTGCCAGCAGCCCCCGGTATGGGGAGATAGAGACCCAGTACTTC.

This clonotype was picked up many times. The chain carries TRBV6-1 and TRBJ1-5; weak D call: TRBD1 (5 bases). The CDR3 spans 14 residues. V was shortened by 5 bases and J by 0 bases, with 8 bases between the two germline ends. Germline V CDR1 and CDR2: MNHNS, SASEGT. DNA of the CDR3: TGTGCCAGCAGTAAGACAGATAGCAATCAGCCCCAGCATTTT. The encoded protein is CASSKTDSNQPQHF.

This clonotype was recorded many times. The CDR3 DNA reads as TGTGCCAGCAGTCGGACAGGGGGCAATCAGCCCCAGCATTTT. Encoded protein: CASSRTGGNQPQHF. The chain uses TRBV28 and TRBJ1-5, with 9 bases lining up with TRBD1. Germline V lookup: CDR1 MDHEN, CDR2 SYDVKM. The J segment lost 2 bases and the V segment lost 5 bases, leaving 1 base of the junction unmatched. The CDR3 loop spans 14 amino acids. The variable domain in full, completed from reference TRBV28 and TRBJ1-5, reads DVKVTQSSRYLVKRTGEKVFLECVQDMDHENMFWYRQDPGLGLRLIYFSYDVKMKEKGDIPEGYSVSREKKERFSLILESASTNQTSMYLCASSRTGGNQPQHFGDGTRLSIL.

The CDR3 bases are TGCGCCAGCAGCGGGGGGACAGGGCCGGGAGGCTACACCTTC. This codes for CASSGGTGPGGYTF. The gene calls are TRBV5-1 and TRBJ1-2, with TRBD1 identical over 9 bases. The CDR3 is made up of 14 amino acids. V dropped 4 bases and J dropped 8; count of bases not matched to a gene: 9. Germline lookup yields CDR1 SGHRS and CDR2 YFSETQ.

This clonotype was observed a few times. The chain joins TRBV19 to TRBJ1-4; maybe TRBD1 (6 bases). Trimming cost V 5 bases and J 7 bases, with 14 bases left between them. The CDR3 is made up of 14 amino acids. From germline, CDR1 is LNHDA and CDR2 SQIVND (reference sequence). The CDR3: CASSFRGSGEKLFF. CDR3 nucleotide sequence: TGTGCCAGTAGTTTCAGGGGTTCGGGTGAAAAACTGTTTTTT.

This clonotype was counted at least ten times. The J gene is TRBJ1-1, the V gene TRBV20-1; D unclear. Germline V lookup: CDR1 DFQATT, CDR2 SNEGSKA (reference sequence). V gave up 3 bases and J gave up 3 bases, with 2 bases separating them. CDR3 size: 10 residues. CDR3 amino acids: CSASDTEAFF. For the CDR3, the DNA is TGCAGTGCTAGTGACACTGAAGCTTTCTTT.

This clonotype has ten or more counts. The chain is built from TRBV7-9 and TRBJ1-4; TRBD1 might be the D (6 bases). Germline V gene sequence: CDR1 SEHNR, CDR2 FQNEAQ (reference sequence). V lost 5 bases and J lost 6, with 16 bases in between. The CDR3 spans 15 residues. CDR3 residues: CASSISQGGDEKLFF. DNA for the CDR3: TGTGCCAGCAGCATATCACAGGGAGGAGATGAAAAACTGTTTTTT. The full variable domain, with the rest looked up from reference TRBV7-9 and TRBJ1-4, is DTGVSQNPRHKITKRGQNVTFRCDPISEHNRLYWYRQTLGQGPEFLTYFQNEAQLEKSRLLSDRFSAERPKGSFSTLEIQRTEQGDSAMYLCASSISQGGDEKLFFGSGTQLSVL.

This clonotype occurred many times. The chain couples TRBV11-3 to TRBJ2-5, with 11 nucleotides matching TRBD2. After removal of 5 bases from V and 7 bases from J, the junction contained 9 bases not matched to a gene. Germline V gives CDR1 SGHNT, CDR2 YENEEA. There are 15 residues in the CDR3. The CDR3 sequence: CASSEIAGGGVTQYF. CDR3 DNA: TGTGCCAGCAGCGAAATAGCGGGAGGGGGTGTGACCCAGTACTTC. The full variable domain, in which reference TRBV11-3 and TRBJ2-5 provide the parts outside the CDR3, is EAGVVQSPRYKIIEKKQPVAFWCNPISGHNTLYWYLQNLGQGPELLIRYENEEAVDDSQLPKDRFSAERLKGVDSTLKIQPAELGDSAVYLCASSEIAGGGVTQYFGPGTRLLVL.

This clonotype was recorded many times. The chain combines TRBV5-1 with TRBJ1-4; maybe TRBD1 (5 bases). Germline V CDR1 and CDR2: SGHRS, YFSETQ. The ends were cut back, 4 bases at V and 0 bases at J, with 10 bases in the middle. The CDR3 is 15 amino acids. The CDR3 here is CASSVQGSTNEKLFF. The CDR3 DNA reads TGCGCCAGCAGCGTCCAGGGTTCAACTAATGAAAAACTGTTTTTT.

This clonotype was counted at least ten times. The J gene is TRBJ2-4, the V gene TRBV12-3 or TRBV12-4; 11 nucleotides agree with TRBD1. This CDR3 spans 15 amino acids. With V trimmed by 3 bases and J by 6 bases, 4 bases remained unmatched. CDR3 loop: CASSLVGQGANIQYF. The CDR3 DNA reads as TGTGCCAGCAGTTTGGTTGGACAGGGGGCAAACATTCAGTACTTC.

This clonotype was counted many times. This chain links TRBV20-1 with TRBJ2-1; 9 nucleotides align to TRBD2. The CDR3 extends over 14 amino acids. Germline V gene data show CDR1 as DFQATT and CDR2 as SNEGSKA (reference sequence). Germline trimming cut 1 base from V and 8 bases from J; bases unmatched to any gene: 6. CDR3: CSARVASGKDEQFF. CDR3 DNA: TGCAGTGCTAGAGTGGCTAGCGGGAAGGATGAGCAGTTCTTC.

Many counts were recorded for this clonotype. The V and J genes are TRBV6-6 and TRBJ2-7; no definite D call. This CDR3 region has 14 residues. Germline values: CDR1 MNHNY, CDR2 SVGAGI (reference sequence). Trimming cost V 2 bases and J 2 bases, with 10 bases left between them. This CDR3 is CASSYDASAYEQYF. Written as DNA, the CDR3 is TGTGCCAGCAGTTACGATGCGAGTGCCTACGAGCAGTACTTC.

There are many counts of this clonotype. CDR3 DNA sequence: TGCAGTGCTAGAAGGACAATTCAAGAGACCCAGTACTTC. This translates into CSARRTIQETQYF. The chain links TRBV20-1 to TRBJ2-5; weak D call: TRBD1 (5 bases). Germline V gene lookup returns CDR1 DFQATT and CDR2 SNEGSKA (reference sequence). The V gene lost 2 bases and the J gene lost 2 bases, with 9 bases spanning the gap. The CDR3 spans 13 residues.

As for this clonotype: A read error may explain this, as a much larger clone is one base away. This chain uses TRBV6-2 or TRBV6-3 with TRBJ2-1; 8 bases fit TRBD1. The CDR3 has 17 residues. Germline CDR1 reads MNHEY; CDR2 reads SVGEGT. The DNA for the CDR3 is TGTGCCGGCAGTCGCGCCAGGGGGCCAAGCTCCTACAATGAGCAGTTCTTC. Translated: CAGSRARGPSSYNEQFF.

Ten or more counts support this clonotype. V usage is TRBV12-3 or TRBV12-4 and J usage is TRBJ1-5; 8 bases match TRBD1. This CDR3 spans 14 amino acids. Trimming cost V 3 bases and J 7 bases; bases outside gene matches: 5. This chain's CDR3 is CASSLDREGQPQHF. The CDR3 region has the DNA TGTGCCAGCAGTTTGGACAGGGAAGGGCAGCCCCAGCATTTT.

This chain links TRBV6-1 with TRBJ1-5, with D hard to call. Trimming left V 0 bases short and J 7 bases short, with 10 bases between. The CDR3 sequence is 14 residues long. Germline loops: CDR1 MNHNS, CDR2 SASEGT. CDR3 coding DNA: TGTGCCAGCAGTGAAGCGAATGTGGGGCAGCCCCAGCATTTT. This sequence encodes CASSEANVGQPQHF.

This clonotype was seen ten or more times. The V and J genes are TRBV7-9 and TRBJ2-3; TRBD2 matches 10 bases. The CDR3 has 14 amino acids. CDR1 and CDR2 from the germline V gene are SEHNR and FQNEAQ (reference sequence). V lost 2 bases to trimming and J lost 5 bases; unmatched junction nucleotides: 1. The CDR3 reads CASSLLAGEDTQYF. As DNA, the CDR3 is TGTGCCAGCAGCTTACTAGCGGGAGAAGATACGCAGTATTTT. The full variable domain, with the rest looked up from reference TRBV7-9 and TRBJ2-3, is DTGVSQNPRHKITKRGQNVTFRCDPISEHNRLYWYRQTLGQGPEFLTYFQNEAQLEKSRLLSDRFSAERPKGSFSTLEIQRTEQGDSAMYLCASSLLAGEDTQYFGPGTRLTVL.

This clonotype appeared many times. J is TRBJ2-5 and V is TRBV2; no clear D gene. The V gene lost 10 bases and the J gene lost 5 bases, with 11 bases spanning the gap. This CDR3 is 11 amino acids long. The germline V gene has CDR1 SNHLY and CDR2 FYNNEI. The CDR3 protein is CATTSGETQYF. The DNA of the CDR3 is TGTGCCACCACGTCTGGGGAGACCCAGTACTTC.

The J gene is TRBJ2-2, the V gene TRBV20-1, with D uncertain. V lost 5 bases and J 5 bases, leaving 12 bases between the germline ends. Germline lookup yields CDR1 DFQATT and CDR2 SNEGSKA (reference sequence). The length of the CDR3 is 13 residues. The CDR3 coding sequence is TGCAGTGCTGCTGTGTTCCAGACCGGGGAGCTGTTTTTT. Protein sequence: CSAAVFQTGELFF.

This clonotype has at least ten counts. This chain uses TRBV15 with TRBJ1-1; D gene uncertain. Germline-derived CDR1 and CDR2 are LNHNV and YYDKDF (reference sequence). The V gene lost 0 bases and the J gene lost 3 bases, with 8 bases spanning the gap. The CDR3 spans 14 residues. In DNA, the CDR3 is TGTGCCACCAGCAGAGATACAGCATACACTGAAGCTTTCTTT. This encodes CATSRDTAYTEAFF.

This clonotype was found many times. The genes are TRBV7-9 and TRBJ2-3; TRBD2 might be the D (5 bases). Trimming removed 1 base from V and 8 bases from J, with 19 bases in between. Germline V gene lookup returns CDR1 SEHNR and CDR2 FQNEAQ (reference sequence). The CDR3 runs to 16 residues. The CDR3: CASSLVLSSLASTQYF. CDR3 coding DNA: TGTGCCAGCAGCTTAGTTTTGTCTAGCCTCGCGTCTACGCAGTATTTT.

This clonotype came up many times. The V call is TRBV7-9, the J call TRBJ1-2; 8 bases map to TRBD1. Germline V gene data show CDR1 as SEHNR and CDR2 as FQNEAQ (reference sequence). The CDR3 is made up of 14 amino acids. V trimming: 5 bases; J trimming: 4 bases; junction bases outside the gene matches: 6. DNA for the CDR3: TGTGCCAGCAGCCAGGGGGCGGCTCCCTATGGCTACACCTTC. The encoded protein is CASSQGAAPYGYTF.

This clonotype was seen repeatedly, ten times or more. The genes are TRBV6-1 and TRBJ2-1, with 14 bases identical to TRBD2. Trimming removed 7 bases from V and 10 bases from J; junction bases left unmatched: 9. The germline V gene has CDR1 MNHNS and CDR2 SASEGT. The CDR3 is 15 amino acids. The CDR3 is CASTSGTSGSGEQFF. The CDR3 DNA sequence: TGTGCCAGCACCTCCGGGACTAGCGGGAGTGGCGAGCAGTTCTTC.

This clonotype has at least ten counts. The chain employs TRBV29-1 and TRBJ2-1; D may match TRBD1 or TRBD2 (6 bases each). The V end lost 4 bases, the J end lost 3 bases, and 22 bases lay between the germline ends. Germline CDR1 and CDR2: SQVTM and ANQGSEA. CDR3 size: 17 residues. The CDR3 nucleotides are TGCAGCGTTGTAACGGGGGCTAGCAGCCTTAACTACAATGAGCAGTTCTTC. Translating it yields CSVVTGASSLNYNEQFF.

This clonotype was detected ten times or more. This chain uses TRBV7-2 with TRBJ2-7, with D possibly matching TRBD2 (6 bases). Trimming shortened V by 2 bases and J by 6 bases, and 14 bases separated the two germline ends. CDR1 is SGHTA and CDR2 is FQGNSA in the germline V gene. CDR3 length: 14 amino acids. The CDR3 protein is CASSLWGERGEQYF. The CDR3 region has the DNA TGTGCCAGCAGCTTATGGGGGGAGCGTGGCGAGCAGTACTTC. Complete variable domain (other parts from reference TRBV7-2 and TRBJ2-7): GAGVSQSPSNKVTEKGKDVELRCDPISGHTALYWYRQSLGQGLEFLIYFQGNSAPDKSGLPSDRFSAERTGGSVSTLTIQRTQQEDSAVYLCASSLWGERGEQYFGPGTRLTVT.